This paragraph covers one T cell receptor (beta chain) sequence. Methods used by the authors: The authors estimated nucleated cell counts from reference gene primer amplification. Produced via immunoSEQ multiplex PCR; TCRdb's table is partial and in-frame only. The V and J calls and clone size are taken from that table; D and trimming were inferred from the DNA. The sample includes 110,000 to 150,000 clones, under 90% of them seen just once. The data are from a study of blood T cell repertoires in COVID-19. Study at large: Spain, Italy and the United States supplied samples that represented acute and convalescent COVID-19. Nucleic acid was either cDNA or gDNA, and it came from T cells, B-cell-depleted T cells, or PBMCs.

CDR1 SQVTM and CDR2 ANQGSEA come from the germline V gene. V trimming: 6 bases; J trimming: 4 bases; junction bases outside the gene matches: 8. This CDR3 contains 16 residues. The rearrangement uses TRBV29-1 and TRBJ2-2; TRBD2 aligns across 13 bases. This TCR was sampled from a human donor in a cohort sampled during active COVID-19. Sequenced: peripheral blood. CDR3 nucleotide sequence: TGCAGCGTCCAGGGGACTAGCGGGATGTTCACCGGGGAGCTGTTTTTT. Translation gives CSVQGTSGMFTGELFF.